This T cell receptor beta chain appears in the sequencing data of a study of blood T cell repertoires in COVID-19. Study at large: Both acute and convalescent COVID-19 samples were obtained from the United States, Italy and Spain. PBMCs, B-cell-depleted T cells, or T cells were the source of the cDNA or gDNA that made up the material.

A remark on this clone: The identical CDR3 is also encoded by other nucleotide sequences in the sample.

Per the authors' pipeline: Estimates of nucleated cell counts were drawn from the amplification of reference gene primers. TCRdb keeps only in-frame clones here, not all; method: immunoSEQ multiplex PCR. V and J calls and clone size come straight from that table; D and trimming were deduced from the DNA. The sample carries about 480,000 clones, around 88% recorded once. This sequence was found in a woman aged 30 to 39 with acute or convalescent COVID-19. Sequenced: peripheral blood.

CDR3 amino acids: CASSRGQAYEQYF. In DNA, the CDR3 is TGCGCCAGCAGCCGGGGACAGGCCTACGAGCAGTACTTC. The chain combines TRBV4-1 with TRBJ2-7, with TRBD1 matching 8 bases. The CDR3 runs 13 residues. Germline trimming cut 4 bases from V and 2 bases from J; bases unmatched to any gene: 1. Germline loops: CDR1 MGHRA, CDR2 YSYEKL.